This T cell receptor (beta chain) was captured by sequencing in a study of metastatic and nonmetastatic thyroid tumors (dated by TCRdb to the early 2020s). Describing the broader study: Repertoires were compared across peripheral blood and tumor or nodule tissue samples from malignant and benign thyroid patients.

Library construction relied on PCR. Sequencing relied on an Illumina HiSeq 4000. High-throughput sequencing was used to profile the TCR beta-chain CDR3 region of each patient. Turning to the authors' computational methods: Drawing on CDR3 differences between clinicopathological groups, the researchers built a classifier meant to tell apart patients with distant-metastatic papillary thyroid cancer. The Shannon index was used to assess repertoire diversity, and the Morisita-Horn index was used to assess tumor-blood repertoire similarity. Clones were called with MiXCR by TCRdb after fastp trimmed the public reads at Q25, and only in-frame beta chains were retained. These V and J calls are TCRdb output, not the study's own analysis. The sample profile shows under 45,000 clones; 35% of them were found once. The top ten hold approximately 24% of the sample. In this sample, this clone turned up once. Its binding antigen is unknown. No base quality information exists; no much larger clone differs at one position. One read alone makes for weak evidence.

According to the germline V gene, CDR1 reads SGHTA and CDR2 reads FQGNSA. V is trimmed back by 0 bases and J by 3 bases, and the junction contains 3 bases that no gene match accounts for. Reading from cysteine to phenylalanine, the CDR3 counts 15 amino acids. Only the CDR3 region is kept as DNA, spanning 45 bases read in frame from base 1. Before undergoing thyroid surgery, none of the patients had been given any kind of treatment. Using T-cell receptor beta sequencing, the study looked back at clinical samples from patients collected from the early 2010s to the late 2010s. The research as a whole found: In both blood and tumor samples, TCR beta diversity was reported to be significantly higher in malignant tumors than in benign nodules.

The TCR sequence derives from a female donor with papillary thyroid cancer or a benign thyroid nodule (not recorded which). Some clones in this sample may be carry-over from other donors' samples. Specimen: tumor tissue. The sequence links TRBV7-2 to TRBJ2-5, with TRBD2 identical over 8 junction bases. The DNA sequence is as follows: TGTGCCAGCAGCTTAGCCCATAGCGGGGAAGAGACCCAGTACTTC. Translated, it gives CASSLAHSGEETQYF.